Sequencing of this T cell receptor (beta chain) was carried out in a study of T cells after yellow fever vaccination. Study summary: Some fractions had low cell numbers, and these were prepared with SMART-Seq v4 Ultra Low Input.

The study, taken as a whole, reports: Researchers report a weaker secondary response that nonetheless peaked faster, day 5 versus 15. Subsequent booster samples again held most clones from primary vaccination (around 96% CD4, approximately 85% CD8).

5'RACE template switching produced TCR cDNA carrying a universal primer site and UMIs. TCRdb redid the calling of the 5' RACE reads with MiXCR, one entry per CDR3 protein. The sample carries about 300,000 distinct CDR3 sequences, around 8.6% recorded once. Comment on this clonotype: Its specificity is unknown.

V shed 2 bases and J shed 6 bases, with 10 bases lying between them. The germline V gene has CDR1 SGHTA and CDR2 FQGNSA. The CDR3 has 14 residues. The rearrangement uses TRBV7-2 and TRBJ2-2; possible D gene TRBD1, 5 bases. The sequence was obtained from a man between 18 and 35 years old who received the YFV17D yellow fever vaccine. The source material was CD4+ T cells sorted from PBMCs, sampled 5 days after the yellow fever booster vaccination. DNA of the CDR3: TGTGCCAGCAGCTTACCAGGGATTTCCGGGGAGCTGTTTTTT. Its protein is CASSLPGISGELFF.